This T cell receptor beta chain was identified in a study of blood T cell repertoires in COVID-19 (dated by TCRdb to 2019 to 2021). Looking at the study overall: Collaborator samples came from the United States, Italy and Spain and covered acute and convalescent phases of COVID-19. The prospective study material was composed of cDNA or gDNA derived from T cells, B-cell-depleted T cells, or PBMCs. Deeply sampled blood TCRbeta repertoires from subjects exposed to, actively infected with, or recovered from COVID-19 were included in the dataset. The repertoires were made available in a free public database intended to serve as a resource for research on the immune response to SARS-CoV-2. The samples were drawn from the first 160 participants of the ongoing ImmuneRACE study and from some 1,300 subjects provided by 6 global collaborators. A de-identified subject ID, COVID-19 status, age in years and sex were almost always included in the sample metadata. Where available, HLA class I and class II types were obtained from metadata supplied by the sample provider rather than from assay-based typing.

The immunoSEQ Assay, a bias-controlled multiplex PCR, was used to amplify TCRbeta CDR3 regions from genomic DNA. The original pipeline was this. The number of nucleated cells in each sample was estimated by amplification of reference gene primers within the assay. Sequence reads were collapsed and filtered to measure the absolute abundance of every unique TCRbeta CDR3 rearrangement. Productive Simpson clonality was computed per sample as the square root of Simpson's diversity index over productive rearrangements. TCRdb holds this immuneACCESS table with in-frame rearrangements only. Some clones are missing; in checked studies, unresolved V genes explain under half, and the rest has no known cause. The V and J calls and clone size are taken from that table; D and trimming were inferred from the DNA. In all, the sample holds roughly 410,000 clones, and 70% to 90% of those were seen once. Together, the top ten hold 2.3% of the sample.

CDR1 is given as MDHEN and CDR2 as SYDVKM, both from the germline V gene. The V end loses 6 bases and the J end loses 2 bases, and a stretch of 7 bases separates them. The CDR3 has 13 amino acids, counting the end cysteine and phenylalanine. Only CDR3 DNA remains: 39 bases, in frame from the first base. Comment on this clone: Which antigen it targets is not known. No per-base quality is available; no much larger clone lies one base away.

Overall study outcomes, separate from this receptor: How much clinical and demographic metadata was included differed by source and by participant, and the metadata was provided uncurated.

One collaborating source in Seattle enrolled patients while the patients were actively infected and followed the patients over time throughout the course of disease. The collaborating institutions used their own protocols to collect whole blood in K2EDTA tubes. For TCRbeta analysis, collaborator samples were shipped as frozen whole blood, as isolated PBMCs, or as DNA extracted from either sample type. Specimen: peripheral blood. This TCR was sampled from a woman aged 60-70 years with COVID-19, enrolled during active disease. The sequence joins TRBV28 to TRBJ1-4; no D gene is confidently identified. CDR3 sequence: CASRRATNEKLFF. Here is the DNA: TGTGCCAGCAGGAGGGCTACTAATGAAAAACTGTTTTTT.